The next 27 T cell receptor beta chains were all read from a single sample in a study of blood T cell repertoires in COVID-19 (dated by TCRdb to 2019 to 2021). The library relied on the immunoSEQ multiplex PCR assay. This immuneACCESS table, as held by TCRdb, lists in-frame sequences with V and J called but not all clones. Of the missing ones, under half trace to an unresolved V gene in checked studies; the others have no known cause. The sample includes about 130,000 clones, with 83% observed a single time. The ten top clones hold about 18% of the sample. Material: PBMCs or T cells enriched from blood (not recorded which). Every receptor here comes from a man aged 25 to 40 who had recovered from COVID-19.

This chain links TRBV20-1 with TRBJ1-2, with TRBD1 matching over 7 bases. The CDR3 has 12 amino acids. The V and J ends lost 3 bases and 8 bases, in that order; junction bases with no gene match: 6. In germline, CDR1 is DFQATT, CDR2 SNEGSKA (reference sequence). This CDR3 reads CSASDRAVGYTF. For the CDR3, the DNA is TGCAGTGCTAGTGACAGGGCGGTCGGCTACACCTTC.

V is TRBV5-3 and J is TRBJ2-5; D is ambiguous. TRBV5-3 is filed as an ORF, its function uncertain. V lost 7 bases to trimming and J lost 5 bases, with 18 bases between them. The CDR3 runs to 14 residues. The CDR3 reads CARETQPAAETQYF. The CDR3 coding sequence is TGTGCCAGAGAGACACAACCTGCCGCGGAGACCCAGTACTTC.

In DNA, the CDR3 is TGCAGCTTAGGACAGGGAGCAGGGCATAGCAATCAGCCCCAGCATTTT. Translating gives CSLGQGAGHSNQPQHF. This sequence joins TRBV29-1 and TRBJ1-5, with 8 nucleotides matching TRBD1. V lost 8 bases and J lost 0; bases outside the gene matches: 12. Germline loops: CDR1 SQVTM, CDR2 ANQGSEA. The CDR3 has 16 amino acids.

J is TRBJ2-2 and V is TRBV4-1; TRBD2 is a possible D gene (7 bases). V lost 0 bases and J 0 bases, leaving 14 bases between the germline ends. This CDR3 contains 18 residues. Germline CDR1 reads MGHRA; CDR2 reads YSYEKL. This chain's CDR3 is CASSQEQVGGPNTGELFF. DNA for the CDR3: TGCGCCAGCAGCCAAGAACAAGTCGGGGGGCCGAACACCGGGGAGCTGTTTTTT.

V is TRBV28 and J is TRBJ2-7; no clear D gene. V lost 5 bases, J lost 4 bases, and 12 bases lay in between. The CDR3 is made up of 13 amino acids. CDR1 is MDHEN, CDR2 SYDVKM, per germline. In nucleotides, the CDR3 is TGTGCCAGCAGTATATCGTCACGGTACGAGCAGTACTTC. Translated, it gives CASSISSRYEQYF.

The rearrangement uses TRBV9 and TRBJ2-5; D is perhaps TRBD2 (6 bases). Germline CDR1 and CDR2: SGDLS and YYNGEE. Trimming pared 0 bases from V and 5 bases from J, leaving 8 bases between. The CDR3 covers 13 residues. CDR3 sequence (DNA): TGTGCCAGCAGCGTAGCGGGAGATGAGACCCAGTACTTC. Its protein is CASSVAGDETQYF.

The chain joins TRBV6-5 to TRBJ2-1; 7 bases align to TRBD1. From germline, CDR1 is MNHEY and CDR2 SVGAGI. The CDR3 contains 14 residues. V dropped 6 bases and J dropped 3; count of bases not matched to a gene: 5. CDR3 sequence reads: CASSRQGSYNEQFF. The CDR3 DNA reads as TGTGCCAGCAGCCGACAGGGTAGCTACAATGAGCAGTTCTTC.

V and J are TRBV27 and TRBJ2-5; D not resolved. Looked up from germline, CDR1 is MNHEY and CDR2 is SMNVEV (reference sequence). The CDR3 is 15 residues long. Trimming removed 8 bases from V and 2 bases from J, with 18 bases in between. The CDR3 coding sequence is TGTGCCAGCTCCTCGAACCTACCCAAACAAGAGACCCAGTACTTC. Encoded protein: CASSSNLPKQETQYF.

V is TRBV5-1 and J is TRBJ2-2; TRBD2 might be the D (6 bases). Germline CDR1 SGHRS, CDR2 YFSETQ. The V end was cut by 4 bases, the J end by 4 bases, with 17 bases between. The length of the CDR3 is 16 residues. CDR3 coding DNA: TGCGCCAGCAGCCAGACGAGCGGGTTGCGCACCGGGGAGCTGTTTTTT. Its translation is CASSQTSGLRTGELFF.

The V and J genes are TRBV19 and TRBJ2-7, with 10 bases fitting TRBD2. The junction had 11 bases not matched to a gene; V was cut back by 5 bases and J by 7 bases. Germline values: CDR1 LNHDA, CDR2 SQIVND (reference sequence). CDR3 length equals 15 residues. The chain's CDR3 is CASSFWLAGVGEQYF. CDR3 sequence (DNA): TGTGCCAGTAGTTTTTGGCTAGCGGGAGTAGGGGAGCAGTACTTC.

The chain links TRBV5-1 to TRBJ2-2, with 9 bases identical to TRBD2. V was pared by 4 bases and J by 4 bases, with 5 bases of the junction left unmatched. The CDR3 is made up of 15 amino acids. Germline V gene sequence: CDR1 SGHRS, CDR2 YFSETQ. For the CDR3, the DNA is TGCGCCAGCAGCCTTAGCGGGGGAACCACCGGGGAGCTGTTTTTT. Translating gives CASSLSGGTTGELFF.

V usage is TRBV6-5 and J usage is TRBJ2-7; D is perhaps TRBD1 (5 bases). Deletions cut 6 bases from V and 2 bases from J, with 17 bases between. This CDR3 contains 15 residues. Looked up from germline, CDR1 is MNHEY and CDR2 is SVGAGI. CDR3 bases: TGTGCCAGCAGGGCAGGGTCCATGGCCCCCTACGAGCAGTACGTC. Amino acids: CASRAGSMAPYEQYV.

The CDR3 region is CASSDAPGQGGSGNTIYF. The CDR3 DNA is TGTGCCAGCAGTGACGCGCCGGGACAGGGTGGTTCTGGAAACACCATATATTTT. The chain has TRBV6-1 and TRBJ1-3; 9 nucleotides align to TRBD1. V shed 3 bases and J 1 base; nucleotides not matched to a gene: 10. Germline-derived CDR1 and CDR2 are MNHNS and SASEGT. The CDR3 is 18 amino acids.

CDR3 sequence: CASSQVAGGNTEAFF. The CDR3 DNA reads as TGTGCCAGCAGCCAAGTGGCAGGAGGGAACACTGAAGCTTTCTTT. The chain has TRBV3-1 (or the pseudogene TRBV3-2) and TRBJ1-1, with D unresolved. With 1 base removed from V and 1 base from J, the gap between germline ends came to 10 bases. The germline V gene has CDR1 LGHDT and CDR2 YNNKEL (reference sequence). The CDR3 sequence is 15 residues long.

The genes are TRBV4-1 and TRBJ2-5, with 12 bases identical to TRBD2. Germline lookup yields CDR1 MGHRA and CDR2 YSYEKL. The CDR3 is made up of 15 amino acids. Trimming took 4 bases from V and 5 from J; bases not matched to a gene: 5. This chain's CDR3 is CASSPGLAGWETQYF. The DNA of the CDR3 is TGCGCCAGCAGCCCTGGACTAGCGGGATGGGAGACCCAGTACTTC.

The V gene is TRBV29-1, the J gene TRBJ2-3, with TRBD2 matching 10 bases. The CDR3 has 14 residues. Germline values: CDR1 SQVTM, CDR2 ANQGSEA. The V gene end was trimmed by 6 bases and the J gene end by 0 bases; junction bases not matched to a gene: 3. The CDR3 region is CSVPTSGSTDTQYF. Here the CDR3 DNA reads TGCAGCGTACCGACTAGCGGGAGCACAGATACGCAGTATTTT.

This sequence joins TRBV7-2 and TRBJ1-1; TRBD1 matches at 8 bases. The CDR3 has 14 amino acids. Germline assignment: CDR1 SGHTA and CDR2 FQGNSA. Trimming took 3 bases from V and 3 from J; bases not matched to a gene: 3. The CDR3 nucleotides read TGTGCCAGCAGCTTCTACAGGGGGGACACTGAAGCTTTCTTT. It yields the protein CASSFYRGDTEAFF.

The J gene is TRBJ1-5, the V gene TRBV4-1; tentative D call: TRBD1 (5 bases). The V and J ends lost 2 bases and 5 bases respectively, with 19 bases between them. CDR1 and CDR2 from the germline V gene are MGHRA and YSYEKL. The CDR3 totals 17 residues. CDR3 DNA sequence: TGCGCCAGCAGCCAAATACTCGGCGGGGGGAGGGATCAGCCCCAGCATTTT. This gives the protein CASSQILGGGRDQPQHF.

The V gene is TRBV12-5, the J gene TRBJ1-5, with 9 bases identical to TRBD1. Unmatched junction bases numbered 16, after V lost 4 bases and J lost 0 bases. Germline V CDR1 and CDR2: LGHNT, FRNRAP. The CDR3 covers 20 residues. This chain's CDR3 is CASGYRPFGQGTYSNQPQHF. CDR3 in DNA: TGTGCTAGTGGTTACCGCCCTTTCGGACAGGGGACTTATAGCAATCAGCCCCAGCATTTT.

The J gene is TRBJ1-2, the V gene TRBV2; D remains ambiguous. Germline CDR1 reads SNHLY; CDR2 reads FYNNEI. V was pared by 7 bases and J by 6 bases, with 15 bases between. This CDR3 is 13 amino acids long. This chain's CDR3 is CASINRERDGYTF. CDR3 in DNA: TGTGCCAGCATAAATCGGGAAAGGGATGGCTACACCTTC.

The chain combines TRBV9 with TRBJ2-3; D uncertain. The CDR3 spans 12 residues. Per the germline V gene, CDR1 is SGDLS and CDR2 is YYNGEE. V was clipped by 3 bases and J by 7 bases, with 9 bases between them. The CDR3 reads CASSDGTNTQYF. DNA for the CDR3: TGTGCCAGCAGCGACGGAACTAATACGCAGTATTTT.

The rearrangement uses TRBV2 and TRBJ1-5, with TRBD1 as a possible D gene (6 bases). The germline gives CDR1 SNHLY, CDR2 FYNNEI. Deletions cut 4 bases from V and 7 bases from J, with 14 bases between. The CDR3 loop spans 14 amino acids. The CDR3 is CASSVGQGTQPQHF. CDR3 DNA: TGTGCCAGCAGTGTCGGGCAGGGGACCCAGCCCCAGCATTTT.

The chain couples TRBV7-2 to TRBJ1-1; D is possibly TRBD1 (6 bases). The CDR3 has 15 amino acids. V was clipped by 3 bases and J by 1 base, with 12 bases between them. Germline V gene lookup returns CDR1 SGHTA and CDR2 FQGNSA. The chain's CDR3 is CASSLYRVQNTEAFF. The CDR3 DNA is TGTGCCAGCAGCTTGTACAGGGTTCAGAACACTGAAGCTTTCTTT.

The table lists this clone with a count of one. The gene calls are TRBV7-3 and TRBJ2-2; D is perhaps TRBD1 (6 bases). V was pared by 6 bases and J by 0 bases, with 17 bases between. The V gene's germline CDR1 is SGHTA and CDR2 FQGTGA. The CDR3 has 17 amino acids. The CDR3 region is CASRNPTGTPNTGELFF. DNA for the CDR3: TGTGCCAGCAGAAATCCCACAGGGACCCCGAACACCGGGGAGCTGTTTTTT.

The chain links TRBV4-1 to TRBJ2-1, with TRBD2 matching 12 bases. This CDR3 has 16 amino acids. V shed 1 base, J shed 9 bases, and the junction held 7 bases outside the gene matches. The germline gives CDR1 MGHRA, CDR2 YSYEKL. This CDR3 reads CASSQGPTSGSFEQFF. The DNA for the CDR3 is TGCGCCAGCAGCCAAGGGCCGACTAGCGGGAGTTTTGAGCAGTTCTTC.

This sequence joins TRBV7-9 and TRBJ1-1, with 9 bases identical to TRBD1. Germline V gene data show CDR1 as SEHNR and CDR2 as FQNEAQ (reference sequence). The CDR3 has 16 residues. V was pared by 4 bases and J by 4 bases, with 10 bases of the junction left unmatched. CDR3 amino acids: CASSSRRTGEATEAFF. The CDR3 region has the DNA TGTGCCAGCAGCTCAAGACGGACAGGGGAGGCCACTGAAGCTTTCTTT.

This chain uses TRBV4-1 with TRBJ1-5; 10 bases agree with TRBD1. After removal of 4 bases from V and 5 bases from J, the junction contained 5 bases not matched to a gene. CDR3 length: 15 residues. The germline V gene has CDR1 MGHRA and CDR2 YSYEKL. Here the CDR3 DNA reads TGCGCCAGCAGCCTGGGACAGGGGATATATCAGCCCCAGCATTTT. Its translation: CASSLGQGIYQPQHF.